These T cell receptor beta chains were read from a single sample in a study of blood T cell repertoires in COVID-19. This table comes from immunoSEQ multiplex PCR, and its TCRdb copy is limited to in-frame clones, with some not included. The sample carries more than 250,000 clones, about nine tenths recorded once. The sample comprised PBMCs or T cells enriched from blood (not recorded which). These TCRs come from a woman between 18 and 29 years old who had recovered from COVID-19. The CDR3 runs from the conserved cysteine through the conserved F or W. Fields, in order: CDR3 length, D gene, J gene, clone size, V gene, CDR3 DNA, CDR3 protein. A D gene is named only where the DNA matches it firmly. Size is stated for part of the rows, as once, few or many counts, or as a class when the clone is expanded.

16 | TRBD1 | TRBJ2-2 | . | TRBV28 | TGTGCCAGCAGTTTAGGCGGACAGGGGGGCACCGGGGAGCTGTTTTTT | CASSLGGQGGTGELFF
16 | TRBD2 | TRBJ2-7 | . | TRBV11-1 | TGTGCCAGCAGCTTAGAAAGACTAGCGGGGTCCGGGGAGCAGTACTTC | CASSLERLAGSGEQYF
13 | TRBD2 | TRBJ2-3 | . | TRBV10-2 | TGCGCCAGCATAGCGGGAGGACGAGATACGCAGTATTTT | CASIAGGRDTQYF
13 | . | TRBJ2-1 | once | TRBV28 | TGTGCCAGCAGTTTACAGGGATTCAATGAGCAGTTCTTC | CASSLQGFNEQFF
11 | . | TRBJ1-2 | . | TRBV30 | TGTGCCTCAGACAAGAACTATGGCTACACCTTC | CASDKNYGYTF
15 | TRBD2 | TRBJ2-1 | . | TRBV6-2/TRBV6-3 | TGTGCCAGCAGCCCCCTAGCGGGGTCCTACAATGAGCAGTTCTTC | CASSPLAGSYNEQFF
16 | . | TRBJ2-5 | . | TRBV7-6 | TGTGCCAGCAGCTTGTTGAATCCCGGAGGGAAAGAGACCCAGTACTTC | CASSLLNPGGKETQYF
13 | . | TRBJ1-6 | . | TRBV7-9 | TGTGCCAGCAGCCTGACGACAGTTTCACCCCTCCACTTT | CASSLTTVSPLHF
14 | TRBD2 | TRBJ2-1 | . | TRBV7-3 | TGTGCCAGCAGCGCGACTAGCGGACAACATGAGCAGTTCTTC | CASSATSGQHEQFF
14 | . | TRBJ1-3 | few | TRBV5-1 | TGCGCCAGCTCCCCCTCCGGGGCTGGAAACACCATATATTTT | CASSPSGAGNTIYF
15 | . | TRBJ2-3 | . | TRBV7-3 | TGTGCCAGCAGCTCCCCGGAGTCGGGGACAGATACGCAGTATTTT | CASSSPESGTDTQYF
16 | TRBD2 | TRBJ2-2 | . | TRBV12-5 | TGTGCTAGTGCCCCCCCCGGACTAGCGTCAGGCGGGGAGCTGTTTTTT | CASAPPGLASGGELFF
17 | TRBD2 | TRBJ2-1 | . | TRBV29-1 | TGCAGCGTTGTGGGGGTTCCCTCTAGCGGGAGGAACAATGAGCAGTTCTTC | CSVVGVPSSGRNNEQFF
13 | . | TRBJ2-7 | . | TRBV18 | TGTGCCAGCTCACCAACACGCTCCTACGAGCAGTACTTC | CASSPTRSYEQYF